The clone carrying this T cell receptor (beta chain) was detected a few times. This record comes from a study of shared clonotypes between healthy human individuals. Each subset's genomic DNA was split evenly across several immunoSEQ plates. Assay: immunoSEQ multiplex PCR; the TCRdb copy retains only in-frame clones and omits some. The sample contains some 1,100,000 clones, about 80% of which appear only once. Germline CDR1 SGHRS, CDR2 YFSETQ. V lost 0 bases to trimming and J lost 10 bases, with 14 bases between them. This CDR3 contains 14 residues. The receptor was derived from a man aged 18 to 35 in good health. Some clones in this sample may be carry-over from other donors' samples. The genes are TRBV5-1 and TRBJ2-1; D may be TRBD2 (5 bases). What was sequenced was memory CD4+ T cells from PBMCs. Subset given: CD45RA-negative fraction. The CDR3 here is CASSLADTRDEQFF. Written as DNA, the CDR3 is TGCGCCAGCAGCTTGGCCGATACTAGAGACGAGCAGTTCTTC.